The 3 T cell receptor beta chains below all came from one sample that was sequenced in a study of T-cell memory formation after mild COVID-19. TCRdb passed the 5' RACE reads through MiXCR, listing each CDR3 protein once. Here the sample spans approximately 490,000 distinct CDR3 sequences, roughly 22% being singletons. Sample: PBMCs or a T cell subset sorted from them (not recorded which). These receptors were taken from an adult woman who had mild COVID-19 (a few samples of this study predate the infection). Cell type and time point are not known.

This clonotype has a handful of counts. The rearrangement links TRBV30 to TRBJ2-5, with 8 nucleotides matching TRBD1. The CDR3 runs 11 residues. CDR1 and CDR2 (germline): GTSNPN, SVGIG (reference sequence). The J segment lost 10 bases and the V segment lost 5 bases, leaving 6 bases of the junction unmatched. The chain's CDR3 is CAWGGQAFQYF. Here the CDR3 DNA reads TGTGCCTGGGGGGGACAGGCATTCCAGTACTTC.

The chain combines TRBV7-9 with TRBJ2-3; 11 nucleotides line up with TRBD2. The CDR3 spans 17 residues. The germline V gene has CDR1 SEHNR and CDR2 FQNEAQ (reference sequence). The J segment lost 6 bases and the V segment lost 5 bases, leaving 13 bases of the junction unmatched. The CDR3 loop reads CASSELAGAMKVDTQYF. CDR3 coding DNA: TGTGCCAGCAGCGAACTAGCGGGGGCCATGAAGGTGGATACGCAGTATTTT.

The rearrangement links TRBV7-2 to TRBJ2-7, with TRBD2 matching 12 bases. This CDR3 is 15 amino acids long. The V segment lost 3 bases and the J segment 4 bases; nucleotides outside the gene matches: 4. CDR1 is SGHTA, CDR2 FQGNSA, per germline. For the CDR3, the DNA is TGTGCCAGCAGCTTCCGGACTAGCGGGATGTACGAGCAGTACTTC. Translating gives CASSFRTSGMYEQYF.